Below are 31 T cell receptor beta chains sequenced from a single sample in a study of blood T cell repertoires in COVID-19 (dated by TCRdb to 2018 to 2021). The receptor library was made with the immunoSEQ multiplex PCR assay. In TCRdb, the immuneACCESS table is reduced to in-frame sequences with V and J assigned. These tables do not hold every clone; where another copy was compared, an unresolved V gene accounts for under half, and the others remain unexplained. The sample table lists about 200,000 clones, around 85% of them with a count of one. The ten top clones hold around 19% of the sample. The sample comprised PBMCs or T cells enriched from blood (not recorded which). The source of these receptors is a man between 35 and 55 years old who had recovered from COVID-19.

The V gene is TRBV19, the J gene TRBJ2-2; D unresolved. This CDR3 contains 15 residues. Germline CDR1 LNHDA, CDR2 SQIVND (reference sequence). The V gene lost 0 bases and the J gene lost 3 bases, with 8 bases spanning the gap. The CDR3 protein is CASSIEGYYTGELFF. The CDR3 nucleotides read TGTGCCAGTAGTATAGAGGGCTATTACACCGGGGAGCTGTTTTTT.

This clone was seen a single time. The V and J genes are TRBV9 and TRBJ2-1, with 8 bases fitting TRBD2. The CDR3 extends over 15 amino acids. Germline loops: CDR1 SGDLS, CDR2 YYNGEE. V dropped 3 bases and J dropped 0; count of bases not matched to a gene: 2. CDR3 DNA: TGTGCCAGCAGCGGGAGCGGGAGCTCCTACAATGAGCAGTTCTTC. Amino acids: CASSGSGSSYNEQFF.

The V and J genes are TRBV13 and TRBJ1-5; unclear D gene. Germline V gene lookup returns CDR1 PRHDT and CDR2 FYEKMQ (reference sequence). V was trimmed by 5 bases and J by 5 bases, leaving 7 bases between them. The CDR3 has 12 amino acids. DNA for the CDR3: TGTGCCAGCAGCAACGGAGATCAGCCCCAGCATTTT. The encoded protein is CASSNGDQPQHF.

The chain is built from TRBV27 and TRBJ2-1; TRBD2 agrees at 8 bases. CDR1 is MNHEY, CDR2 SMNVEV, per germline (reference sequence). Trimming cost V 6 bases and J 0 bases; bases outside gene matches: 4. The CDR3 consists of 15 residues. CDR3 in DNA: TGTGCCAGCAGCCCCAGCGGGAGCTCCTACAATGAGCAGTTCTTC. Protein sequence: CASSPSGSSYNEQFF.

This clone was counted once. The rearrangement links TRBV19 to TRBJ1-2; TRBD1 matches at 8 bases. This CDR3 is built from 14 residues. V lost 4 bases, J lost 5 bases, and 6 bases stayed unmatched. CDR1 and CDR2 (germline): LNHDA, SQIVND (reference sequence). In DNA, the CDR3 is TGTGCCAGTAGTAACCCCGGGACAGGATATGGCTACACCTTC. Translating it yields CASSNPGTGYGYTF.

For this clone: Other DNA sequences within the sample encode an identical CDR3. The chain employs TRBV5-1 and TRBJ1-3; D ambiguous. Germline CDR1 reads SGHRS; CDR2 reads YFSETQ. Trimming shortened V by 0 bases and J by 0 bases, and 7 bases separated the two germline ends. The CDR3 length is 15 residues. CDR3 coding DNA: TGCGCCAGCAGCTTGGGGCAAAGCTCTGGAAACACCATATATTTT. Protein sequence: CASSLGQSSGNTIYF.

The V gene is TRBV27, the J gene TRBJ1-6; D gene uncertain. The CDR3 has 13 residues. The germline V and J ends were trimmed by 5 bases and 9 bases, with 11 bases remaining between them. The germline V gene has CDR1 MNHEY and CDR2 SMNVEV (reference sequence). The CDR3 is CASSPLSGSPLHF. The CDR3 coding sequence is TGTGCCAGCAGTCCCCTCTCGGGTTCACCCCTCCACTTT.

This CDR3 reads CAWEGQPNSPLHF. CDR3 coding DNA: TGTGCCTGGGAAGGACAGCCCAATTCACCCCTCCACTTT. The rearrangement links TRBV30 to TRBJ1-6, with D perhaps TRBD1 (6 bases). The CDR3 contains 13 residues. With 5 bases removed from V and 7 bases from J, the gap between germline ends came to 12 bases. The germline V gene has CDR1 GTSNPN and CDR2 SVGIG (reference sequence).

This clone was picked up one time. V and J are TRBV2 and TRBJ2-7; TRBD1 aligns across 10 bases. J gave up 5 bases and V 11 bases, and 9 bases lay outside the gene matches. The CDR3 runs 13 residues. Germline V gene data show CDR1 as SNHLY and CDR2 as FYNNEI. CDR3 in DNA: TGTGCCTCCTTAGCGGGGACAGGGGACGAGCAGTACTTC. It specifies CASLAGTGDEQYF.

The V gene is TRBV7-3, the J gene TRBJ2-1; 12 positions agree with TRBD1. CDR1 SGHTA and CDR2 FQGTGA come from the germline V gene. The CDR3 sequence is 14 residues long. V lost 5 bases and J lost 9; bases outside the gene matches: 5. The CDR3 loop reads CASSPSGQGAEQFF. The CDR3 DNA reads TGTGCCAGCAGCCCATCGGGACAGGGGGCTGAGCAGTTCTTC.

V usage is TRBV7-2 and J usage is TRBJ2-7; tentative D call: TRBD1 (6 bases). There are 15 residues in the CDR3. The germline gives CDR1 SGHTA, CDR2 FQGNSA. Trimming stripped 1 base from V and 6 bases from J, with 16 bases between. The chain's CDR3 is CASSLGGTGKGEQYF. The CDR3 DNA is TGTGCCAGCAGCTTAGGGGGAACAGGGAAAGGCGAGCAGTACTTC.

The chain links TRBV7-8 to TRBJ2-2; 8 bases fit TRBD2. Trimming took 0 bases from V and 2 from J; bases not matched to a gene: 17. Germline CDR1 SGHVS, CDR2 FQNEAQ. The CDR3 sequence is 21 residues long. The CDR3 spells CASSLAHWREEITPNTGELFF. Written as DNA, the CDR3 is TGTGCCAGCAGCTTAGCGCATTGGCGGGAGGAAATTACTCCAAACACCGGGGAGCTGTTTTTT.

The chain uses TRBV4-2 and TRBJ2-3; a possible D gene is TRBD1 (9 bases). Trimming pared 4 bases from V and 4 bases from J, leaving 21 bases between. This CDR3 comprises 17 residues. Germline loops: CDR1 LGHNA, CDR2 YNFKEQ. For the CDR3, the DNA is TGTGCCAGCAGCCGCCGGGGGGGCGGGACAGGGTCAGATACGCAGTATTTT. It yields the protein CASSRRGGGTGSDTQYF.

The genes are TRBV14 and TRBJ2-2; TRBD1 matches 7 bases. The germline V gene encodes CDR1 SGHDN and CDR2 FVKESK. The CDR3 extends over 16 amino acids. The junction had 5 bases not matched to a gene; V was cut back by 0 bases and J by 4 bases. CDR3 nucleotide sequence: TGTGCCAGCAGCCAAGATCCAGGGGGTGGCACCGGGGAGCTGTTTTTT. This encodes CASSQDPGGGTGELFF.

The CDR3 coding sequence is TGTGCCAGCAGTTTAGCCTTATACTCGGGAAACACCATATATTTT. Its protein product is CASSLALYSGNTIYF. This rearrangement joins TRBV28 to TRBJ1-3; D not resolved. V lost 2 bases to trimming and J lost 4 bases, with 12 bases between them. The CDR3 has 15 residues. Germline V gives CDR1 MDHEN, CDR2 SYDVKM.

The CDR3 reads CASSQVARQVGEPQHF. As DNA, the CDR3 is TGCGCCAGCAGCCAAGTGGCCCGACAGGTCGGAGAGCCCCAGCATTTT. This sequence joins TRBV4-1 and TRBJ1-5; a weak D match, TRBD1 (6 bases). This CDR3 spans 16 amino acids. V dropped 1 base and J dropped 8 bases, with 18 bases sitting between them. Germline-derived CDR1 and CDR2 are MGHRA and YSYEKL.

The chain has TRBV11-2 and TRBJ2-1; the D gene is possibly TRBD2 (6 bases). V was clipped by 2 bases and J by 10 bases, with 18 bases between them. This CDR3 spans 15 amino acids. Per germline, CDR1 SGHAT and CDR2 FQNNGV. DNA for the CDR3: TGTGCCAGCAGCTTAACCCCGGGACCCCGGGGGGAGCAGTTCTTC. It codes for CASSLTPGPRGEQFF.

This chain links TRBV6-2 or TRBV6-3 with TRBJ1-2, with 7 bases fitting TRBD1. V gave up 0 bases and J gave up 5 bases; unmatched junction bases: 3. Germline-derived CDR1 and CDR2 are MNHEY and SVGEGT. The CDR3 is 14 residues long. DNA of the CDR3: TGTGCCAGCAGTTACTCGGGACAGAGGTATGGCTACACCTTC. It codes for CASSYSGQRYGYTF.

This clone has only one observation. The rearrangement joins TRBV7-9 to TRBJ2-2; D unresolved. The CDR3 is made up of 18 amino acids. Germline V gene lookup returns CDR1 SEHNR and CDR2 FQNEAQ (reference sequence). Trimming shortened V by 3 bases and J by 1 base, and 18 bases separated the two germline ends. In DNA form, the CDR3 reads TGTGCCAGCAGCTTCGCAACCCCTAACAGTTTGAACACCGGGGAGCTGTTTTTT. Translating it yields CASSFATPNSLNTGELFF.

This clone appeared a single time. J is TRBJ1-2 and V is TRBV6-2 or TRBV6-3; the D is unclear. CDR1 MNHEY and CDR2 SVGEGT come from the germline V gene. V dropped 5 bases and J dropped 7 bases, with 14 bases sitting between them. The CDR3 length is 13 residues. For the CDR3, the DNA is TGTGCCAGCAGTCCCTCGGGAGGCTCTGGCTACACCTTC. Translated, it gives CASSPSGGSGYTF.

This rearrangement joins TRBV21-1 to TRBJ1-1; no check of the table's D call, TRBD1, against the DNA was made. TRBV21-1 is an annotated pseudogene. The CDR3 sequence is 13 residues long. CDR3 region: CASSKGAPAEAFF. CDR3 DNA sequence: TGTGCCAGCAGCAAAGGGGCACCGGCTGAAGCTTTCTTT.

This chain connects TRBV6-2 or TRBV6-3 to TRBJ1-1; 9 nucleotides match TRBD1. This CDR3 region has 16 residues. CDR1 is MNHEY, CDR2 SVGEGT, per germline. The ends lost 4 bases at V and 0 bases at J; junction bases unmatched: 6. The CDR3 protein is CASSFPTGGMNTEAFF. The CDR3 bases are TGTGCCAGCAGTTTCCCCACAGGGGGCATGAACACTGAAGCTTTCTTT.

The chain joins TRBV18 to TRBJ1-1; D not certain. The CDR3 runs 16 residues. V lost 3 bases and J 4 bases, leaving 18 bases between the germline ends. CDR1 and CDR2 from the germline V gene are KGHSH and LQKENI. The CDR3 reads CASSPEMRAPGTEAFF. The CDR3 coding sequence is TGTGCCAGCTCACCTGAAATGAGGGCCCCTGGCACTGAAGCTTTCTTT.

CDR3 loop: CASSPVVTTQETQYF. The CDR3 region has the DNA TGCGCCAGCAGCCCAGTTGTGACTACCCAAGAGACCCAGTACTTC. This sequence joins TRBV4-3 and TRBJ2-5; perhaps TRBD2 as D (5 bases). The CDR3 runs to 15 residues. Deletions cut 4 bases from V and 1 base from J, with 13 bases between. CDR1 is LGHNA, CDR2 YSLEER, per germline.

CDR3 nucleotides: TGTGCCAGCAGCGCGGACAGGAACTATGGCTACACCTTC. Its protein is CASSADRNYGYTF. V usage is TRBV11-2 and J usage is TRBJ1-2, with 7 bases that match TRBD1. The trim removed 5 bases at V and 2 bases at J, leaving 2 bases unmatched. This CDR3 spans 13 amino acids. Germline CDR1 reads SGHAT; CDR2 reads FQNNGV.

The rearrangement uses TRBV6-2 or TRBV6-3 and TRBJ2-3, with D tentatively TRBD2 (5 bases). Germline V lookup: CDR1 MNHEY, CDR2 SVGEGT. The CDR3 totals 14 residues. The V gene lost 6 bases and the J gene lost 10 bases, with 20 bases spanning the gap. The CDR3 bases are TGTGCCAGCAGCCCCGAGGGCACTGGAATGGCGCAGTATTTT. It translates to CASSPEGTGMAQYF.

This clone was seen more than once but under ten times. V usage is TRBV19 and J usage is TRBJ2-1, with 9 bases identical to TRBD2. This CDR3 spans 16 amino acids. Germline lookup yields CDR1 LNHDA and CDR2 SQIVND (reference sequence). V dropped 4 bases and J dropped 3; count of bases not matched to a gene: 7. CDR3 sequence: CASSREAGGVYNEQFF. The CDR3 DNA reads TGTGCCAGTAGTAGGGAAGCGGGAGGCGTCTACAATGAGCAGTTCTTC.

The count of this clone is one. V gene TRBV9 combines with J gene TRBJ1-3; TRBD1 matches 7 bases. V trimming: 0 bases; J trimming: 4 bases; junction bases outside the gene matches: 7. CDR3 size: 16 residues. In germline, CDR1 is SGDLS, CDR2 YYNGEE. For the CDR3, the DNA is TGTGCCAGCAGCGTAGCCCTCGACAGGGTCGGAAACACCATATATTTT. It specifies CASSVALDRVGNTIYF.

This clone has just a few counts. The rearrangement joins TRBV24-1 to TRBJ2-1, with 10 bases aligning to TRBD2. V gave up 5 bases and J gave up 10 bases; unmatched junction bases: 19. The CDR3 loop spans 18 amino acids. Germline CDR1 KGHDR, CDR2 SFDVKD. CDR3 in amino acids: CATSGPLKRLAGVCEQFF. CDR3 nucleotide sequence: TGTGCCACCAGTGGTCCGCTTAAGAGGCTAGCGGGAGTCTGCGAGCAGTTCTTC.

In its sample, this clone was seen a few times. The chain carries TRBV5-1 and TRBJ1-2, with TRBD1 matching 7 bases. Germline assignment: CDR1 SGHRS and CDR2 YFSETQ. The CDR3 spans 13 residues. V lost 1 base, J lost 8 bases, and 5 bases stayed unmatched. CDR3: CASSLTRDSGYTF. The CDR3, as DNA: TGCGCCAGCAGCTTGACCCGGGACAGCGGCTACACCTTC.

This chain joins TRBV19 and TRBJ2-7; 10 nucleotides match TRBD1. Trimming took 4 bases from V and 5 from J; bases not matched to a gene: 8. Per germline, CDR1 LNHDA and CDR2 SQIVND (reference sequence). The CDR3 sequence is 15 residues long. CDR3 DNA sequence: TGTGCCAGTAGTACCTCCGGGACAGGGGACCACGAGCAGTACTTC. Its translation is CASSTSGTGDHEQYF. The full variable domain, in which reference TRBV19 and TRBJ2-7 provide the parts outside the CDR3, is DGGITQSPKYLFRKEGQNVTLSCEQNLNHDAMYWYRQDPGQGLRLIYYSQIVNDFQKGDIAEGYSVSREKKESFPLTVTSAQKNPTAFYLCASSTSGTGDHEQYFGPGTRLTVT.